A single sample is the source of the 24 T cell receptor beta chains below, sequenced in a study of glioma-infiltrating T cells after dendritic cell vaccination. Specified time point: after dendritic cell vaccination, including at tumor progression/relapse. Libraries were prepared by immunoSEQ multiplex PCR; TCRdb keeps only in-frame clonotypes and omits some of them. Among tens of thousands of clones, roughly 83% were seen once, and the ten largest hold approximately 14%. The sequencing here drew on blood, taken after dendritic cell vaccination. Source of these receptors: a human donor with glioblastoma.

This rearrangement joins TRBV15 to TRBJ1-5; 9 bases map to TRBD1. Germline V gene sequence: CDR1 LNHNV, CDR2 YYDKDF (reference sequence). The CDR3 sequence is 14 residues long. V trimming: 3 bases; J trimming: 4 bases; junction bases outside the gene matches: 1. The CDR3 spells CATSRGTGNQPQHF. The CDR3 DNA follows: TGTGCCACCAGCAGGGGGACAGGGAATCAGCCCCAGCATTTT.

There are a few counts of this clone. The chain recombines TRBV6-1 with TRBJ1-2; 7 bases are a match to TRBD1. The CDR3 loop spans 13 amino acids. Germline V gene sequence: CDR1 MNHNS, CDR2 SASEGT. The V segment lost 6 bases and the J segment 3 bases; nucleotides outside the gene matches: 4. CDR3 amino acids: CASRIDRDYGYTF. The CDR3 DNA sequence: TGTGCCAGCAGGATAGACAGGGACTATGGCTACACCTTC.

The chain combines TRBV19 with TRBJ1-1, with a tentative D call TRBD1 (5 bases). CDR3 size: 14 residues. In germline, CDR1 is LNHDA, CDR2 SQIVND (reference sequence). Trimming stripped 7 bases from V and 2 bases from J, with 14 bases between. The DNA of the CDR3 is TGTGCCAGTAACTCTCTGGACACAAACACTGAAGCTTTCTTT. Its protein is CASNSLDTNTEAFF.

The chain couples TRBV12-5 to TRBJ1-1; TRBD1 matches 8 bases. Germline V gene sequence: CDR1 LGHNT, CDR2 FRNRAP. The CDR3 has 16 residues. Trimming removed 0 bases from V and 5 bases from J; junction bases left unmatched: 8. CDR3 coding DNA: TGTGCTAGTGGTTTGGTACTCCACAGGGGGGGAACTGAAGCTTTCTTT. Its translation: CASGLVLHRGGTEAFF.

V and J are TRBV27 and TRBJ1-3, with D perhaps matching TRBD1 (5 bases). Deletions cut 6 bases from V and 0 bases from J, with 9 bases between. The germline CDR1 and CDR2 sequences are MNHEY and SMNVEV (reference sequence). The CDR3 runs 14 residues. The CDR3 reads CASSDRDSGNTIYF. The CDR3 bases are TGTGCCAGCAGCGACAGAGACTCTGGAAACACCATATATTTT.

The chain joins TRBV11-1 to TRBJ2-5, with 7 positions matching TRBD1. Germline-derived CDR1 and CDR2 are SGHAT and FQDESV (reference sequence). Trimming removed 5 bases from V and 5 bases from J; junction bases left unmatched: 11. The CDR3 loop spans 15 amino acids. The CDR3 is CASSPDRVREETQYF. CDR3 DNA sequence: TGTGCCAGCAGCCCAGACAGGGTTCGCGAGGAGACCCAGTACTTC.

V and J are TRBV7-9 and TRBJ1-5; TRBD1 is a possible D gene (5 bases). The CDR3 totals 15 residues. V lost 1 base, J lost 8 bases, and 15 bases lay in between. Germline CDR1 is SEHNR and CDR2 is FQNEAQ (reference sequence). As DNA, the CDR3 is TGTGCCAGCAGCTTAGGTCATGGGGCTGGGGAGCCCCAGCATTTT. Translated, it gives CASSLGHGAGEPQHF. The whole variable domain, remainder taken from reference TRBV7-9 and TRBJ1-5, is DTGVSQNPRHKITKRGQNVTFRCDPISEHNRLYWYRQTLGQGPEFLTYFQNEAQLEKSRLLSDRFSAERPKGSFSTLEIQRTEQGDSAMYLCASSLGHGAGEPQHFGDGTRLSIL.

The V and J genes are TRBV27 and TRBJ2-7; 8 nucleotides match TRBD1. The germline V gene has CDR1 MNHEY and CDR2 SMNVEV (reference sequence). The CDR3 has 13 residues. After removal of 9 bases from V and 5 bases from J, the junction contained 9 bases not matched to a gene. The CDR3 sequence is CASQGAGLHEQYF. Here the CDR3 DNA reads TGTGCCAGTCAGGGGGCAGGGTTACACGAGCAGTACTTC.

This clone was detected once. The gene calls are TRBV7-7 and TRBJ2-1; TRBD1 matches at 10 bases. The CDR3 contains 14 residues. The germline CDR1 and CDR2 sequences are SSHAT and FNYEAQ (reference sequence). The CDR3 loop is CASSRDRGTNEQFF. The CDR3 DNA sequence: TGTGCTAGCTCCCGGGACAGGGGTACCAATGAGCAGTTCTTC.

This chain uses TRBV29-1 with TRBJ2-6; D call uncertain. Deletions cut 6 bases from V and 0 bases from J, with 9 bases between. The germline V gene encodes CDR1 SQVTM and CDR2 ANQGSEA. CDR3 length: 14 residues. The CDR3 DNA is TGCAGCGTCCAGGTCGTCTCTGGGGCCAACGTCCTGACTTTC. Translation: CSVQVVSGANVLTF.

The rearrangement links TRBV7-9 to TRBJ1-2, with 7 bases lining up with TRBD1. Unmatched junction bases numbered 6, after V lost 6 bases and J lost 5 bases. The germline gives CDR1 SEHNR, CDR2 FQNEAQ (reference sequence). The CDR3 totals 13 residues. CDR3: CASRIGQEYGYTF. CDR3 in DNA: TGTGCCAGCAGGATCGGACAGGAGTATGGCTACACCTTC.

This clone occurred once. The V gene is TRBV11-2, the J gene TRBJ2-5; perhaps TRBD2 as D (6 bases). CDR3 size: 14 residues. V was pared by 5 bases and J by 5 bases, with 15 bases between. Germline CDR1 reads SGHAT; CDR2 reads FQNNGV. CDR3 in amino acids: CASSTSGTPETQYF. The CDR3 DNA is TGTGCCAGCAGCACCTCCGGGACTCCCGAGACCCAGTACTTC.

The CDR3 protein is CASTSSGGGNQPQHF. CDR3 DNA sequence: TGTGCCAGTACCTCGTCAGGGGGCGGCAATCAGCCCCAGCATTTT. The chain is built from TRBV19 and TRBJ1-5, with 8 nucleotides matching TRBD1. Germline-derived CDR1 and CDR2 are LNHDA and SQIVND (reference sequence). The trim removed 7 bases at V and 2 bases at J, leaving 7 bases unmatched. The CDR3 is 15 amino acids.

This rearrangement joins TRBV6-1 to TRBJ2-1; 11 bases are shared with TRBD2. The CDR3 has 17 amino acids. Per the germline V gene, CDR1 is MNHNS and CDR2 is SASEGT. V was pared by 1 base and J by 8 bases, with 10 bases of the junction left unmatched. CDR3 residues: CASSEGLLAGGRDEQFF. The CDR3 DNA sequence: TGTGCCAGCAGTGAAGGGCTTCTAGCGGGGGGTAGGGATGAGCAGTTCTTC.

J is TRBJ1-2 and V is TRBV6-1, with 8 bases fitting TRBD1. In germline, CDR1 is MNHNS, CDR2 SASEGT. With V trimmed by 5 bases and J by 3 bases, 2 bases remained unmatched. This CDR3 contains 13 residues. Written as DNA, the CDR3 is TGTGCCAGCAGTCCACAGGGGGACTATGGCTACACCTTC. This codes for CASSPQGDYGYTF.

In DNA, the CDR3 is TGTGCCAGCAGCGTTTCGAGGGGGACAACTGAAGCTTTCTTT. It translates to CASSVSRGTTEAFF. The chain carries TRBV7-2 and TRBJ1-1, with a possible D match to TRBD1 (6 bases). The germline V gene encodes CDR1 SGHTA and CDR2 FQGNSA. This CDR3 comprises 14 residues. V gave up 5 bases and J gave up 5 bases, with 15 bases separating them. Together with reference TRBV7-2 and TRBJ1-1, the CDR3 gives the full variable domain: GAGVSQSPSNKVTEKGKDVELRCDPISGHTALYWYRQSLGQGLEFLIYFQGNSAPDKSGLPSDRFSAERTGGSVSTLTIQRTQQEDSAVYLCASSVSRGTTEAFFGQGTRLTVV.

The chain has TRBV4-3 and TRBJ1-6; a possible D gene is TRBD1 (6 bases). The germline CDR1 and CDR2 sequences are LGHNA and YSLEER. The V and J ends lost 4 bases and 10 bases respectively, with 14 bases between them. This CDR3 comprises 14 residues. In DNA form, the CDR3 reads TGCGCCAGCAGCCCCTTGGGCAGGGGATCACCCCTCCACTTT. Amino acids: CASSPLGRGSPLHF.

V and J are TRBV7-2 and TRBJ2-3; TRBD1 aligns across 7 bases. The CDR3 sequence is 14 residues long. V lost 6 bases and J lost 1; bases outside the gene matches: 4. Germline V gene lookup returns CDR1 SGHTA and CDR2 FQGNSA. The CDR3 DNA sequence: TGTGCCAGCAGTCCTGGACAGGGCACAGATACGCAGTATTTT. This codes for CASSPGQGTDTQYF.

The gene calls are TRBV29-1 and TRBJ1-1; tentatively, D is TRBD1 (6 bases). Germline V lookup: CDR1 SQVTM, CDR2 ANQGSEA. V lost 4 bases and J lost 1, with 7 bases in between. The CDR3 loop spans 12 amino acids. CDR3 sequence reads: CSVVGGNTEAFF. CDR3 in DNA: TGCAGCGTTGTAGGGGGGAACACTGAAGCTTTCTTT.

The V call is TRBV25-1, the J call TRBJ2-3, with D perhaps matching TRBD1 (6 bases). Germline values: CDR1 MGHDK, CDR2 SYGVNS. The CDR3 spans 14 residues. Trimming left V 8 bases short and J 2 bases short, with 14 bases between. Here the CDR3 reads CASPGDNPTDTQYF. CDR3 bases: TGTGCCAGCCCAGGGGACAACCCCACAGATACGCAGTATTTT.

The chain carries TRBV29-1 and TRBJ2-2; 9 nucleotides agree with TRBD2. This CDR3 spans 16 amino acids. Germline CDR1 and CDR2: SQVTM and ANQGSEA. The ends lost 3 bases at V and 7 bases at J; junction bases unmatched: 12. CDR3 protein: CSVDLGASGDVGELFF. CDR3 in DNA: TGCAGCGTTGATCTTGGGGCTAGCGGGGATGTCGGGGAGCTGTTTTTT.

V gene TRBV4-1 combines with J gene TRBJ1-5; D not resolved. Trimming stripped 1 base from V and 0 bases from J, with 7 bases between. Germline CDR1 and CDR2: MGHRA and YSYEKL. CDR3 length: 15 residues. In DNA, the CDR3 is TGCGCCAGCAGCCAAGGAGACACTAGCAATCAGCCCCAGCATTTT. It encodes CASSQGDTSNQPQHF.

This clone was observed a single time. J is TRBJ2-2 and V is TRBV7-6; no clear D. The CDR3 extends over 16 amino acids. Trimming pared 1 base from V and 1 base from J, leaving 10 bases between. CDR1 is SGHVS and CDR2 is FNYEAQ in the germline V gene. Here the CDR3 reads CASSLGIPQNTGELFF. As DNA, the CDR3 is TGTGCCAGCAGCTTAGGTATTCCACAGAACACCGGGGAGCTGTTTTTT.

The chain has TRBV7-9 and TRBJ2-7, with D tentatively TRBD1 (6 bases). The CDR3 loop spans 14 amino acids. V dropped 5 bases and J dropped 6 bases, with 17 bases sitting between them. CDR1 is SEHNR, CDR2 FQNEAQ, per germline (reference sequence). This chain's CDR3 is CASSVVTGTAEQYF. The CDR3 DNA sequence: TGTGCCAGCAGCGTCGTAACAGGGACCGCCGAGCAGTACTTC.